This TCR beta chain was identified in a study of T cell responses to AZD1222 COVID-19 vaccine. Overall study results and limits: Dominant CD4 TCR responses targeted spike regions 160-218 and 743-854. The donors showed a predominance of white British ancestry and of females, with possible underestimation of clonal diversity. The study sampled repertoires only after the peak T cell response.

The repertoire was sequenced with immunoSEQ multiplex PCR; TCRdb's copy has only in-frame clones and lacks some. Of some 47,000 clones listed, about 87% are singletons. This CDR3 region has 17 residues. Trimming cost V 5 bases and J 1 base; bases outside gene matches: 13. CDR1 and CDR2 (germline): SGHAT, FQNNGV. Worth noting for this clone: Its antigen is as yet unknown.

This receptor was identified in an adult who received the AZD1222 COVID-19 vaccine. The rearrangement links TRBV11-2 to TRBJ1-1; 7 nucleotides match TRBD1. This specimen was peripheral blood, taken 28 days after the second AZD1222 dose. CDR3 residues: CASSRARSGTANTEAFF. In DNA, the CDR3 is TGTGCCAGCAGCCGCGCCCGATCCGGGACAGCGAACACTGAAGCTTTCTTT.